This T cell receptor beta chain was recorded in a study of human T cells and chemical hapten exposure. Study at large: Small pooled library volume differences chiefly drove per-sample TCR yield variation.

TCRdb reanalysed the RACE reads using MiXCR and keeps one entry per CDR3 protein. The top ten clones hold approximately 3.1% of a sample with 99,000 or so distinct CDR3 sequences, less than 14% of them seen once. Time point reported: pre-sensitization, week 0. Treatment noted: therapeutic diphenylcyclopropenone sensitization with weekly scalp DPC. V lost 0 bases, J lost 4 bases, and 13 bases lay in between. Per germline, CDR1 KGHSH and CDR2 LQKENI. The CDR3 sequence is 16 residues long. The J gene is TRBJ2-1, the V gene TRBV18, with D perhaps matching TRBD1 (6 bases). The TCR was taken from a woman in her sixties or seventies with alopecia areata. Some clones in this sample may be carry-over from other donors' samples. The sample in question was whole blood, obtained in connection with sensitization to the hapten diphenylcyclopropenone (DPC). CDR3 loop: CASSPPTGEGYNEQFF. The CDR3, as DNA: TGTGCCAGCTCACCACCGACAGGCGAGGGGTACAATGAGCAGTTCTTC. Full variable domain (rest looked up from reference TRBV18 and TRBJ2-1): NAGVMQNPRHLVRRRGQEARLRCSPMKGHSHVYWYRQLPEEGLKFMVYLQKENIIDESGMPKERFSAEFPKEGPSILRIQQVVRGDSAAYFCASSPPTGEGYNEQFFGPGTRLTVL.